This TCR beta chain was identified in a study of beta chain features in type 1 diabetes. Notes on this clone: Antigen unknown.

Investigators reverse transcribed all isolated RNA, so they sequenced expressed TCRB transcripts. Using immunoSEQ multiplex PCR, the repertoire was profiled, and TCRdb retains in-frame clones only, with some absent. Among approximately 250,000 clones listed, around 15% were seen once. Germline loops: CDR1 SNHLY, CDR2 FYNNEI. V gave up 6 bases and J gave up 7 bases, with 8 bases separating them. This CDR3 spans 11 amino acids. Study results and caveats: The study found moderately but significantly shorter TCRB CDR3s in all four CD4+ subsets of Type 1 diabetes patients.

What was sequenced was naive CD4+ T cells from blood. This clonotype was sampled from a man aged 25 to 45 with type 1 diabetes. The V gene is TRBV2, the J gene TRBJ2-3; D unresolved. The CDR3 spells CASRAQHTQYF. The CDR3 DNA reads as TGTGCCAGCAGAGCCCAACATACGCAGTATTTT.